A selection of T cell receptor beta chains follows, all from one sample in a study of blood T cells in healthy people across ages. TCRdb re-called the 5' RACE reads with MiXCR, one entry per CDR3 protein. The sample lists over a million distinct CDR3 sequences; under 45% were seen once. Sequencing input: blood. The receptors stem from a woman aged 60 to 75 in good health. Both conserved end residues are part of each CDR3. D genes are given only for firm matches.

CDR3	J	D	V
CASSYGLAGVSEQFF	TRBJ2-1	TRBD2	TRBV6-6
CASSVNRLGEQYF	TRBJ2-7	NA	TRBV2
CASSQGLARSYEQYF	TRBJ2-7	TRBD2	TRBV4-1
CASSPEWAGNEQFF	TRBJ2-1	NA	TRBV5-1
CSVVAGGTYEQFF	TRBJ2-1	TRBD2	TRBV29-1
CSGGTGFSGEQYF	NA	TRBD1	TRBV29-1
CASSPEGGVTSGDAYTQYF	TRBJ2-3	TRBD2	TRBV9
CASTRDPANYGYTF	TRBJ1-2	NA	TRBV19
CASSEEGTSGRVGYNEQFF	TRBJ2-1	TRBD2	TRBV5-1
CSARTGSYNEQFF	TRBJ2-1	TRBD1	TRBV20-1
CSVVRSGGSSYNEQFF	TRBJ2-1	TRBD2	TRBV29-1
CAISEGLGELFF	TRBJ2-2	NA	TRBV10-3
CSAREGGGGTYEQYF	TRBJ2-7	TRBD2	TRBV20-1
CSMDGTSVGNEQFF	TRBJ2-1	TRBD2	TRBV20-1
CASSSSNRRQGTEAFF	TRBJ1-1	TRBD1	TRBV5-6
CASRRRQANEELFF	TRBJ1-4	NA	TRBV6-1
CSASRGGSRQETQFF	TRBJ2-1	NA	TRBV20-1
CASSKPPLAGVLQSYEQYF	TRBJ2-7	NA	TRBV21-1
CSVEGGGLAGSYYEQYF	TRBJ2-7	TRBD2	TRBV29-1
CASRSSGRAIKNTQYF	TRBJ2-3	TRBD2	TRBV6-4
CAISTRTSGRALNEQFF	TRBJ2-1	TRBD2	TRBV10-3
CSVEEGGLTDTQYF	TRBJ2-3	NA	TRBV29-1
CSARDTGQSNQPQHF	TRBJ1-5	TRBD1	TRBV20-1
CASKPSTGGTQYF	TRBJ2-5	NA	TRBV25-1
CAAGVSSYEQYF	TRBJ2-7	NA	TRBV2
CSVWRPRDYGYTF	TRBJ1-2	NA	TRBV29-1
CASSVEAGKLFF	TRBJ1-4	NA	TRBV9
CASSPYGTDGTSGEQYF	TRBJ2-7	NA	TRBV18
CASSLEGFSSYEQYF	TRBJ2-7	NA	TRBV5-1
CASRHGLAGGNNEQFF	TRBJ2-1	TRBD2	TRBV27
CASSHLDRVYNEQFF	TRBJ2-1	TRBD1	TRBV3-1
CASSPLGNTDTQYF	TRBJ2-3	NA	TRBV18
CATKVGQSSYEQYF	TRBJ2-7	NA	TRBV19
CASSQGVRGVSSYEQYF	TRBJ2-7	NA	TRBV28
CASKPGLAGGNEQFF	TRBJ2-1	TRBD2	TRBV12-3/TRBV12-4
CSASVTANYGYTF	TRBJ1-2	NA	TRBV20-1
CAISPGGAGSEQYF	TRBJ2-5	NA	TRBV10-3
CASSLVEHLNQPQHF	TRBJ1-5	NA	TRBV12-3/TRBV12-4
CASRPSGGFETQYF	TRBJ2-5	NA	TRBV12-3/TRBV12-4
CSAVLAEGGDTQYF	TRBJ2-3	TRBD2	TRBV20-1
CASSPGQERDEKLFF	TRBJ1-4	TRBD1	TRBV12-3/TRBV12-4